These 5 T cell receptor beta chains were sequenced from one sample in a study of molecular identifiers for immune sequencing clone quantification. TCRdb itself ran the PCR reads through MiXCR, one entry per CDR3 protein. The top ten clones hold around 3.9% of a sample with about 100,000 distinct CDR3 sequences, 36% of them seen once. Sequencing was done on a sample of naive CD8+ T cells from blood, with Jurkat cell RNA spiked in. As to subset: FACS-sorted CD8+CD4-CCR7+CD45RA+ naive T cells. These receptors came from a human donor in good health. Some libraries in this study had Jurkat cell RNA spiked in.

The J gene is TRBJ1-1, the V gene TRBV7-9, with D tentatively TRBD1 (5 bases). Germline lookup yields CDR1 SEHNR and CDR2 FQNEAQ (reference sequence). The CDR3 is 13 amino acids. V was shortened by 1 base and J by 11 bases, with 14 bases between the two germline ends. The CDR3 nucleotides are TGTGCCAGCAGCTTAGGTGGGGCCTGGGACGCTTTCTTT. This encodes CASSLGGAWDAFF.

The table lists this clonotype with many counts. CDR3 loop: CASSPLRGKSSYEQYF. The DNA for the CDR3 is TGTGCCAGCAGTCCCCTCCGCGGGAAAAGCTCCTACGAGCAGTACTTC. V is TRBV28 and J is TRBJ2-7, with a weak D call TRBD2 (6 bases). The germline gives CDR1 MDHEN, CDR2 SYDVKM. Between the trimmed V and J ends, which lost 5 bases and 0 bases, there was a span of 17 bases. The CDR3 covers 16 residues.

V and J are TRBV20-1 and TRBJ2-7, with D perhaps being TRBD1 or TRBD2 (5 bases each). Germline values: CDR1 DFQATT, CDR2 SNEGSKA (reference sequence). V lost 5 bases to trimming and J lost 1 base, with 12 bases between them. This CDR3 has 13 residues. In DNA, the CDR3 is TGCAGTGCTCAACCCGGGGCTTCCTACGAGCAGTACTTC. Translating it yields CSAQPGASYEQYF.

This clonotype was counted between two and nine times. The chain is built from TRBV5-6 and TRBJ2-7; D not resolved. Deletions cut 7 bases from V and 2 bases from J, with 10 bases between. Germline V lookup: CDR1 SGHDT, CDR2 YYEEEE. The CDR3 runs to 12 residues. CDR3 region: CASAASPYEQYF. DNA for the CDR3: TGTGCCAGCGCCGCCAGCCCCTACGAGCAGTACTTC.

The CDR3 sequence: CASSLYAGASYEQYF. For the CDR3, the DNA is TGTGCCAGCAGTTTATATGCGGGAGCCTCCTACGAGCAGTACTTC. The J gene is TRBJ2-7, the V gene TRBV28; 7 nucleotides match TRBD2. The J segment lost 0 bases and the V segment lost 1 base, leaving 3 bases of the junction unmatched. The CDR3 runs 15 residues. Germline CDR1 and CDR2: MDHEN and SYDVKM.